This TCR beta chain was retrieved from a study of T cells in Graves' hyperthyroidism and ophthalmopathy. This clonotype occurred many times. Germline V gives CDR1 SQVTM, CDR2 ANQGSEA. Trimming stripped 1 base from V and 1 base from J, with 6 bases between. This CDR3 region has 13 residues. Amplified TCR beta CDR3 regions came from RNA transcripts. A first-round RT-PCR of the TCR CDR3 used the HTBI primer set. One entry per CDR3 protein results from TCRdb running MiXCR on the multiplex PCR reads. This sample has roughly 700,000 distinct CDR3 sequences, with 11% to 15% found just once. The receptor's source is a woman between 18 and 30 years old with Graves' hyperthyroidism. Sequencing input: blood. The rearrangement joins TRBV29-1 to TRBJ2-3; D is possibly TRBD2 (5 bases). This CDR3 reads CSVEVGGTDTQYF. In nucleotides, the CDR3 is TGCAGCGTTGAAGTCGGGGGCACAGATACGCAGTATTTT.